The next 7 T cell receptor beta chains were all read from a single sample in a study of blood T cell repertoires in COVID-19. Some clones are missing from TCRdb's copy, which holds only in-frame ones; the method was immunoSEQ multiplex PCR. The repertoire holds 95,000 to 110,000 clones, with more than 70% as singletons. Source material: peripheral blood. The receptors shown here come from a human donor in a cohort sampled during active COVID-19.

The V call is TRBV7-9, the J call TRBJ2-3, with 8 bases lining up with TRBD1. The germline V gene encodes CDR1 SEHNR and CDR2 FQNEAQ (reference sequence). CDR3 size: 16 residues. Losses at the gene ends were 4 bases for V and 2 bases for J; bases not matched to a gene: 8. Written as DNA, the CDR3 is TGTGCCAGCAGCTCCCTAAACAGGGGGTTCACAGATACGCAGTATTTT. Translated, it gives CASSSLNRGFTDTQYF.

The rearrangement links TRBV2 to TRBJ1-2; D is possibly TRBD1 (5 bases). The germline V gene encodes CDR1 SNHLY and CDR2 FYNNEI. Trimming removed 4 bases at V and 3 bases at J, with 6 bases between. The CDR3 is 12 residues long. The CDR3 loop is CASSARDYGYTF. As DNA, the CDR3 is TGTGCCAGCAGTGCCAGGGACTATGGCTACACCTTC.

This clone has a single count. The CDR3 sequence is CASSSLTGRWEKLFF. DNA of the CDR3: TGTGCCAGCAGCTCTCTGACAGGGCGGTGGGAAAAACTGTTTTTT. The genes are TRBV7-6 and TRBJ1-4; 7 nucleotides agree with TRBD1. CDR3 size: 15 residues. Germline assignment: CDR1 SGHVS and CDR2 FNYEAQ. The V segment lost 4 bases and the J segment 8 bases; nucleotides outside the gene matches: 10.

The CDR3: CASSAGTPYGYTF. The CDR3 DNA reads TGTGCCAGCAGTGCCGGGACACCTTATGGCTACACCTTC. This chain links TRBV2 with TRBJ1-2; tentative D call: TRBD1 (6 bases). Between the trimmed V and J ends, which lost 4 bases and 5 bases, there was a span of 11 bases. This CDR3 contains 13 residues. Germline assignment: CDR1 SNHLY and CDR2 FYNNEI.

The CDR3 here is CASSKTSGWREQFF. The CDR3 DNA sequence: TGTGCCAGCAGCAAAACTAGCGGGTGGAGGGAGCAGTTCTTC. The chain carries TRBV7-2 and TRBJ2-1; 9 bases are shared with TRBD2. In germline, CDR1 is SGHTA, CDR2 FQGNSA. J lost 10 bases, V lost 5 bases, and 9 bases had no gene match. This CDR3 comprises 14 residues. The full variable domain, with the rest looked up from reference TRBV7-2 and TRBJ2-1, is GAGVSQSPSNKVTEKGKDVELRCDPISGHTALYWYRQSLGQGLEFLIYFQGNSAPDKSGLPSDRFSAERTGGSVSTLTIQRTQQEDSAVYLCASSKTSGWREQFFGPGTRLTVL.

V usage is TRBV7-3 and J usage is TRBJ2-1; 10 bases map to TRBD2. The trim removed 5 bases at V and 2 bases at J, leaving 6 bases unmatched. Germline V lookup: CDR1 SGHTA, CDR2 FQGTGA. The CDR3 totals 16 residues. CDR3 sequence: CASSPGLAATYNEQFF. The CDR3 coding sequence is TGTGCCAGCAGCCCAGGACTAGCGGCTACCTACAATGAGCAGTTCTTC.

The gene calls are TRBV7-2 and TRBJ2-7; 10 bases align to TRBD1. V dropped 5 bases and J dropped 4; count of bases not matched to a gene: 8. The CDR3 covers 15 residues. The germline CDR1 and CDR2 sequences are SGHTA and FQGNSA. CDR3 sequence: CASSRSGQGVYEQYF. The CDR3 bases are TGTGCCAGCAGCCGCTCCGGACAGGGGGTGTACGAGCAGTACTTC.